This T cell receptor beta chain was documented in a study of PD-1 blockade in classical Hodgkin lymphoma. No patient escaped relapse after autologous stem cell transplantation, and brentuximab vedotin exposure varied. Assay used: immunoSEQ multiplex PCR; TCRdb lists only in-frame clones, some missing. The repertoire consists of tens of thousands of clones, with about three quarters occurring once and the leading ten covering about 11%. This clone was found a few times. Germline V CDR1 and CDR2: SGHTA, FQGNSA. With 6 bases clipped from V and 2 bases from J, the junction kept 6 bases outside the gene matches. This CDR3 comprises 15 residues.

The TCR comes from a human donor with classical Hodgkin lymphoma. V is TRBV7-2 and J is TRBJ2-7, with 11 bases identical to TRBD2. The sample consisted of peripheral blood mononuclear cells (PBMCs), taken at baseline. Here the CDR3 DNA reads TGTGCCAGCAGACTACTAGCGGGGGCTACCTACGAGCAGTACTTC. Its protein product is CASRLLAGATYEQYF.